This T cell receptor (beta chain) was recorded in a study of human T cells and chemical hapten exposure. The overall study: Per-sample TCR yield variation was attributed mainly to small pooled library volume differences.

Each cDNA molecule in the library carried unique molecular identifiers. The authors' processing: Sample TCR counts, which ranged from roughly 23,224 to 750,000, had a median of 95,638. TCRdb independently ran MiXCR on the RACE reads; one entry per CDR3 protein. The V and J calls follow TCRdb's processing rather than the paper's. The data show around 130,000 distinct CDR3 sequences, roughly 9% seen once. Germline V gene sequence: CDR1 SGHDN, CDR2 FVKESK. Trimming cost V 6 bases and J 9 bases; bases outside gene matches: 8. CDR3 size: 13 residues. Notes on the study in general: TCRs at a frequency above 1 in 1000 stayed unchanged with DPC sensitization.

This clonotype appeared many times. Its target is unknown. Time point noted: healthy volunteer bleed at 2 weeks. Total RNA was isolated from unfractionated whole blood. This clonotype was sampled from a male donor in good health. Some clones in this sample may be carry-over from other donors' samples. V is TRBV14 and J is TRBJ1-5; TRBD1 aligns across 7 bases. Sequenced sample: whole blood. In DNA, the CDR3 is TGTGCCAGCAGTCCAGGGGGTACATTGCCCCAGCATTTT. Its protein product is CASSPGGTLPQHF.